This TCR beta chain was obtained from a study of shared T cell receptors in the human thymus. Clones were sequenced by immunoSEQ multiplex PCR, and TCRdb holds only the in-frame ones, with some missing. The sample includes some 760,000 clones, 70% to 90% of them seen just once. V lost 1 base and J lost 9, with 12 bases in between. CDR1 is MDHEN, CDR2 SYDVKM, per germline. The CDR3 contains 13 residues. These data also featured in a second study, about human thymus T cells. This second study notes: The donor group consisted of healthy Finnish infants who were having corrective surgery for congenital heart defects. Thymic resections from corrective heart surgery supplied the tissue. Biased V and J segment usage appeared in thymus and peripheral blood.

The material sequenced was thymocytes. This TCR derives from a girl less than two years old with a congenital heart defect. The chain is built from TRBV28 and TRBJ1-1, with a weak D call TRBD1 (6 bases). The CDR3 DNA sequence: TGTGCCAGCAGTTTATTGTACAGGGTGAAAGCTTTCTTT. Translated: CASSLLYRVKAFF.